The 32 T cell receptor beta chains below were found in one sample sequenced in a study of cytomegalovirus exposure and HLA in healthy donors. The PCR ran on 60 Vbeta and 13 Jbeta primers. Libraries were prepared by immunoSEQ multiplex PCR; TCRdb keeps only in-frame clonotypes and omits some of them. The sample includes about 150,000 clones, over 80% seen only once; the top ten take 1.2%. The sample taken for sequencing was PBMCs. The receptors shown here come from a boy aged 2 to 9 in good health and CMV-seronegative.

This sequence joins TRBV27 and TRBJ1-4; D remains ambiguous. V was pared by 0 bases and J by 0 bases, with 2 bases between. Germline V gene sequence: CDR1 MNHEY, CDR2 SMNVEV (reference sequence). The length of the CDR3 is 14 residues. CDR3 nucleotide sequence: TGTGCCAGCAGTTTATCCTCAACTAATGAAAAACTGTTTTTT. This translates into CASSLSSTNEKLFF.

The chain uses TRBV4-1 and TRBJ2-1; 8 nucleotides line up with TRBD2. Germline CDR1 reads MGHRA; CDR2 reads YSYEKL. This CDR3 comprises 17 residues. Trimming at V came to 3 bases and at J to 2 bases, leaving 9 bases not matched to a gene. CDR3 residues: CASSQAYPGLAYNEQFF. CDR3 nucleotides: TGCGCCAGCAGCCAGGCTTATCCGGGACTAGCCTACAATGAGCAGTTCTTC.

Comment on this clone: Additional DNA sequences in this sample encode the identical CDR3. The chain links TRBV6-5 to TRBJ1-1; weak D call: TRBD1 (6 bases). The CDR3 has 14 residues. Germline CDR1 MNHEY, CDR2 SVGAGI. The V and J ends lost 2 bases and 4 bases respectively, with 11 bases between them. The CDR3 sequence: CASSYNGGRTEAFF. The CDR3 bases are TGTGCCAGCAGTTACAACGGGGGGCGCACTGAAGCTTTCTTT.

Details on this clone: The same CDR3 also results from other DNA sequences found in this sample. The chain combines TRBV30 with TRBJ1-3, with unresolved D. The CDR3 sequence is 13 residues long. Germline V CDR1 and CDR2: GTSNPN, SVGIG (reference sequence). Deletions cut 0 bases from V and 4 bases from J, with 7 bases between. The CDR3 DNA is TGTGCCTGGAGTGTAGCTCGGGGAAACACCATATATTTT. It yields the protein CAWSVARGNTIYF.

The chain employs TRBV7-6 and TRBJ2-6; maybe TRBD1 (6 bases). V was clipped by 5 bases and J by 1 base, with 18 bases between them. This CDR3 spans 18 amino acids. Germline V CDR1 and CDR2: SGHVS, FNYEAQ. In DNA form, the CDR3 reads TGTGCCAGCAGCCGTGAGGGGGTTCCCCTTTCTGGGGCCAACGTCCTGACTTTC. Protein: CASSREGVPLSGANVLTF. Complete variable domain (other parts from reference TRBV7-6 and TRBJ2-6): GAGVSQSPRYKVTKRGQDVALRCDPISGHVSLYWYRQALGQGPEFLTYFNYEAQQDKSGLPNDRFSAERPEGSISTLTIQRTEQRDSAMYRCASSREGVPLSGANVLTFGAGSRLTVL.

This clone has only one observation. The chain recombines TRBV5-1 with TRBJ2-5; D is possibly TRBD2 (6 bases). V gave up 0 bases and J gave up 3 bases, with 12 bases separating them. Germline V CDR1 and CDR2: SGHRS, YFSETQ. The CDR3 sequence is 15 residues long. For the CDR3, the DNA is TGCGCCAGCAGCTTGGCTGTGGAGGGTGAAGAGACCCAGTACTTC. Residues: CASSLAVEGEETQYF.

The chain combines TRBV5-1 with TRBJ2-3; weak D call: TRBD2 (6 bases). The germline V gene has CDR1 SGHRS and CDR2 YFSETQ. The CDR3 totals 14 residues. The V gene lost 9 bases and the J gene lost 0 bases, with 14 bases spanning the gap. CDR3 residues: CATKLAGSTDTQYF. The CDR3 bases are TGCGCCACCAAACTCGCGGGGAGCACAGATACGCAGTATTTT.

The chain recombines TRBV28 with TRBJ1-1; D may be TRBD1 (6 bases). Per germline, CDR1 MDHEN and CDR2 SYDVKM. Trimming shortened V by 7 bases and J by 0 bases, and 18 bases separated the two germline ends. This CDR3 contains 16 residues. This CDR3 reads CASNLGGGLMNTEAFF. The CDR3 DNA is TGTGCCAGCAACCTCGGGGGGGGGCTGATGAACACTGAAGCTTTCTTT.

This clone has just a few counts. CDR3 nucleotide sequence: TGTGCCAGTAGTCGGGGGGTCACTGAAGCTTTCTTT. Translation gives CASSRGVTEAFF. The genes are TRBV19 and TRBJ1-1; possible D gene TRBD1, 5 bases. V was trimmed by 5 bases and J by 4 bases, leaving 8 bases between them. Germline V gives CDR1 LNHDA, CDR2 SQIVND (reference sequence). The CDR3 contains 12 residues.

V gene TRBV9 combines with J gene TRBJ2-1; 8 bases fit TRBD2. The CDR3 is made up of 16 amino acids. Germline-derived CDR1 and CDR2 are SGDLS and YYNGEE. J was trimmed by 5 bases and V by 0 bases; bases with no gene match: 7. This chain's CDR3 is CASSVELRGGNNEQFF. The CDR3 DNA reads TGTGCCAGCAGCGTAGAACTTCGCGGGGGGAACAATGAGCAGTTCTTC.

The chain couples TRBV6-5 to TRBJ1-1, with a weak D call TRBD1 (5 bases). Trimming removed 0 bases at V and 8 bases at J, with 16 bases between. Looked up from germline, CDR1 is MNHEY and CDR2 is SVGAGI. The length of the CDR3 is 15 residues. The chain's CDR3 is CASSYSGGGAAEAFF. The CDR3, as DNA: TGTGCCAGCAGTTACTCCGGGGGAGGGGCTGCCGAAGCTTTCTTT.

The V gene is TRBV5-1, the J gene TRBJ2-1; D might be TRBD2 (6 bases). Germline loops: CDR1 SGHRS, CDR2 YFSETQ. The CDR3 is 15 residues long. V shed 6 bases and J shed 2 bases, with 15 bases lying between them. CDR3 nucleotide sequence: TGCGCCAGCACCACAGCGGGTCCACCCTACAATGAGCAGTTCTTC. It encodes CASTTAGPPYNEQFF.

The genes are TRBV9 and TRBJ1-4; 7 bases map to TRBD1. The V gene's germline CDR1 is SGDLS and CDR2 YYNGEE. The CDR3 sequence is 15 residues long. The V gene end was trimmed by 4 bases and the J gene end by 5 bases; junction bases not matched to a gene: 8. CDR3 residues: CASSPSDRTNEKLFF. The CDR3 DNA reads TGTGCCAGCAGCCCATCGGACAGGACAAATGAAAAACTGTTTTTT.

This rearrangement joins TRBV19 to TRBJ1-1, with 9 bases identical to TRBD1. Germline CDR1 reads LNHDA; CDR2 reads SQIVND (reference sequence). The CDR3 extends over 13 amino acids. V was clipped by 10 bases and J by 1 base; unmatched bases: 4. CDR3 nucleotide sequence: TGTGCCACCAGGGACAGGGCGAACACTGAAGCTTTCTTT. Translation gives CATRDRANTEAFF.

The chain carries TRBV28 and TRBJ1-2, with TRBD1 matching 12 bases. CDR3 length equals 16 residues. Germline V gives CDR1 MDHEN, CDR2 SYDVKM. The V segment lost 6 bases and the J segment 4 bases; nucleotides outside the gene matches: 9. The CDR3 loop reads CASRYGTGGSVYGYTF. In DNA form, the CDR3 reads TGTGCCAGCAGGTATGGGACAGGGGGCTCTGTCTATGGCTACACCTTC.

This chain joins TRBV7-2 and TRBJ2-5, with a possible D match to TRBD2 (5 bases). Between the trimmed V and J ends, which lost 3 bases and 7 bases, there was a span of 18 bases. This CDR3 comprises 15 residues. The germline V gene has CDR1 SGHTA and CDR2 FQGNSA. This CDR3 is CASSLSASLTGTQYF. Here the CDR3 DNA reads TGTGCCAGCAGCTTGTCGGCTAGCTTAACGGGGACCCAGTACTTC.

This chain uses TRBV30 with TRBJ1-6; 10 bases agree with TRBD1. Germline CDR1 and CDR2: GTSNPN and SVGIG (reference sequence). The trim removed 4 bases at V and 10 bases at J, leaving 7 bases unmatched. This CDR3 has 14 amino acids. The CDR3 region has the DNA TGTGCCTGGAAAACCGACAGGGGGCACTCACCCCTCCACTTT. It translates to CAWKTDRGHSPLHF. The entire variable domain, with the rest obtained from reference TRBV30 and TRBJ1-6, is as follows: SQTIHQWPATLVQPVGSPLSLECTVEGTSNPNLYWYRQAAGRGLQLLFYSVGIGQISSEVPQNLSASRPQDRQFILSSKKLLLSDSGFYLCAWKTDRGHSPLHFGNGTRLTVT.

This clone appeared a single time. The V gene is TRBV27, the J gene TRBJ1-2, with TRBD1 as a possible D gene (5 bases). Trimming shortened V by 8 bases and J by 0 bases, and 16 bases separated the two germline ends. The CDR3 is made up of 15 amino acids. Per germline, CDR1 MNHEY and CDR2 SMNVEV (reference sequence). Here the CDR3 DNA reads TGTGCCAGCTTTTCCCCCGGGACTGCTAACTATGGCTACACCTTC. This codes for CASFSPGTANYGYTF.

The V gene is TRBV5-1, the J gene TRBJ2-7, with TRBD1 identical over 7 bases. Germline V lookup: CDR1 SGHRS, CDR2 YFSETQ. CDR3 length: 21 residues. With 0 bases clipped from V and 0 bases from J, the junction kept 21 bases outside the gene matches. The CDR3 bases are TGCGCCAGCAGCTTGGGGACAGGTATTTACGGTGGTACGCCCAGCTCCTACGAGCAGTACTTC. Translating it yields CASSLGTGIYGGTPSSYEQYF.

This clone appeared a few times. This CDR3 is CASYGGLYTDTQYF. CDR3 bases: TGTGCCAGTTATGGGGGGTTATACACAGATACGCAGTATTTT. V usage is TRBV6-1 and J usage is TRBJ2-3, with D maybe TRBD2 (6 bases). The CDR3 contains 14 residues. Germline CDR1 reads MNHNS; CDR2 reads SASEGT. Trimming removed 9 bases at V and 2 bases at J, with 15 bases between.

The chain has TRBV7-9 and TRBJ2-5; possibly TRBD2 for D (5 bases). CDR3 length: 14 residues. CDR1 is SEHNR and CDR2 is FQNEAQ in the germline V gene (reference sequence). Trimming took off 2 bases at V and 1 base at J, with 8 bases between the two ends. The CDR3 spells CASSLNRGQETQYF. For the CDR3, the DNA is TGTGCCAGCAGCTTAAACCGGGGCCAAGAGACCCAGTACTTC.

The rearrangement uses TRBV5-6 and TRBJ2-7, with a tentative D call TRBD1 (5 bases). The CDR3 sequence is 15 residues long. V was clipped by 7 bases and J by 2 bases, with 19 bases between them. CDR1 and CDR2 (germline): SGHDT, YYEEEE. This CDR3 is CASVYRGAGAYEQYV. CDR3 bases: TGTGCCAGCGTCTACCGTGGGGCAGGAGCCTACGAGCAGTACGTC.

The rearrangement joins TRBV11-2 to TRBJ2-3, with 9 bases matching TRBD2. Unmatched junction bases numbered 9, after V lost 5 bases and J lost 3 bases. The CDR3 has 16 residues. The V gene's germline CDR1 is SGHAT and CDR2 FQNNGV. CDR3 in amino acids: CASSPRLAEKTDTQYF. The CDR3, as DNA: TGTGCCAGCAGCCCGAGACTAGCGGAGAAAACAGATACGCAGTATTTT.

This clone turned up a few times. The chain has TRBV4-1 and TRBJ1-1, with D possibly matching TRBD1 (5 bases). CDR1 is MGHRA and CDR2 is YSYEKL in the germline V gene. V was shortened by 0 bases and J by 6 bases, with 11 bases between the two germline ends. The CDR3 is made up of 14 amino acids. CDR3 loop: CASSQDRGSPEAFF. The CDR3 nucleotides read TGCGCCAGCAGCCAAGATCGGGGGAGCCCTGAAGCTTTCTTT.

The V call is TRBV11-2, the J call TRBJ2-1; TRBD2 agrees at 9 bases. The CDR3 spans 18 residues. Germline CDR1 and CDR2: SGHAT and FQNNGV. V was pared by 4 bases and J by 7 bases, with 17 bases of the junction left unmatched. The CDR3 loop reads CASSSGTSPSPLRNEQFF. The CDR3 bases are TGTGCCAGCAGCTCCGGGACTAGCCCCTCCCCTCTTCGGAATGAGCAGTTCTTC.

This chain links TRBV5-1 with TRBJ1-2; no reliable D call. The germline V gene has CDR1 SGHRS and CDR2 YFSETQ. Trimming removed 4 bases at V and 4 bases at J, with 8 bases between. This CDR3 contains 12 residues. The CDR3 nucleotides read TGCGCCAGCAGCCTAGACGGCTATGGCTACACCTTC. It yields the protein CASSLDGYGYTF.

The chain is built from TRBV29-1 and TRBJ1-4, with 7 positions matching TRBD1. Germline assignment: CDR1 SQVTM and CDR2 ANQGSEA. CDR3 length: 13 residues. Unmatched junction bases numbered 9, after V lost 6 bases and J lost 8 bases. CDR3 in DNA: TGCAGCGTAAGACAGGGTTTAGGCGAAAAACTGTTTTTT. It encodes CSVRQGLGEKLFF.

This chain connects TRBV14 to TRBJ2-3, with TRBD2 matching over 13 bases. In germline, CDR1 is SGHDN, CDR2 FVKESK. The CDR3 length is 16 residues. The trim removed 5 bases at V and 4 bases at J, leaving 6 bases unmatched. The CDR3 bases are TGTGCCAGCAGCTACCGACTAGCGGGAGGAGCAGATACGCAGTATTTT. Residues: CASSYRLAGGADTQYF.

CDR3 DNA sequence: TGTGCCAGCAGTGCTTGGGGGGGGGTCAGCTCCTACAATGAGCAGTTCTTC. Translated, it gives CASSAWGGVSSYNEQFF. The rearrangement uses TRBV6-1 and TRBJ2-1, with TRBD2 identical over 7 bases. The trim removed 4 bases at V and 0 bases at J, leaving 9 bases unmatched. Germline loops: CDR1 MNHNS, CDR2 SASEGT. This CDR3 comprises 17 residues.

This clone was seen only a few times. As DNA, the CDR3 is TGTGCCAGTAGTCCTCGAACATCGCCAAGAGATACGCAGTATTTT. Translated: CASSPRTSPRDTQYF. The J gene is TRBJ2-3, the V gene TRBV19; no clear D gene. V was trimmed by 5 bases and J by 5 bases, leaving 17 bases between them. Germline loops: CDR1 LNHDA, CDR2 SQIVND (reference sequence). The CDR3 runs 15 residues. Using reference TRBV19 and TRBJ2-3 for the parts outside the CDR3, the full variable domain is DGGITQSPKYLFRKEGQNVTLSCEQNLNHDAMYWYRQDPGQGLRLIYYSQIVNDFQKGDIAEGYSVSREKKESFPLTVTSAQKNPTAFYLCASSPRTSPRDTQYFGPGTRLTVL.

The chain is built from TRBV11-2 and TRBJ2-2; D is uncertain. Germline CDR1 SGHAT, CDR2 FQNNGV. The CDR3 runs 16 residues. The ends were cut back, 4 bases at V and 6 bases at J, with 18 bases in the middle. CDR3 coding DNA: TGTGCCAGCAGCTACCTTCCAAGCGAGGCCCCCGGGGAGCTGTTTTTT. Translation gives CASSYLPSEAPGELFF.

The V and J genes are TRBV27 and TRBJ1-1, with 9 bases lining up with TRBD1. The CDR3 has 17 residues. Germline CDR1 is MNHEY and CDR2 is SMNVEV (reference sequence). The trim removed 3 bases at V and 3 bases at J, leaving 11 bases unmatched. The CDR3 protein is CASSFTGGASPYTEAFF. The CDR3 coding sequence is TGTGCCAGCAGTTTCACAGGGGGCGCTTCCCCCTACACTGAAGCTTTCTTT.